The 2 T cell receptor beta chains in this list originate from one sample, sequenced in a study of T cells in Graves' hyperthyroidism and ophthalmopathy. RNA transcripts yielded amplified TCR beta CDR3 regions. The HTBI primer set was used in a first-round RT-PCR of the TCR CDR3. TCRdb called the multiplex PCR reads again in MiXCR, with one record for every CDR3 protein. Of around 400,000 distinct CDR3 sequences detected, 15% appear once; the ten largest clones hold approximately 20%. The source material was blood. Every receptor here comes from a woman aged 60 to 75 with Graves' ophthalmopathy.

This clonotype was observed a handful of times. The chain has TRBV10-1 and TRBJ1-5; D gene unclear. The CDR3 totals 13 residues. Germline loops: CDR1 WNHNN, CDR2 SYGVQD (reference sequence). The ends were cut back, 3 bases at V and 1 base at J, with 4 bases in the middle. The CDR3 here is CASSEASNQPQHF. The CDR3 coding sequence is TGCGCCAGCAGTGAAGCGAGCAATCAGCCCCAGCATTTT.

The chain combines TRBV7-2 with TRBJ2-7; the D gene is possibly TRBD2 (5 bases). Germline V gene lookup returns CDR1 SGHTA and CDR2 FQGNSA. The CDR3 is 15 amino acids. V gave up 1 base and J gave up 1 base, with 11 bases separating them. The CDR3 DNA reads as TGTGCCAGCAGCTTAGTAGGAGGAGGTTCCTACGAGCAGTACTTC. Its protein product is CASSLVGGGSYEQYF.